This TCR beta chain was recovered during a study of long-term antiretroviral therapy in people with HIV. Study-wide findings and caveats: ART-treated samples gained diversity yet remained below transplant donor controls.

With regard to this clone: Its antigen is still unknown.

Germline CDR1 reads MNHEY; CDR2 reads SVGAGI. The germline V and J ends were trimmed by 0 bases and 10 bases, with 13 bases remaining between them. This CDR3 is 15 amino acids long. A v3.0 immunoSEQ assay was performed at survey level. Sequencing used immunoSEQ multiplex PCR; TCRdb keeps in-frame clones, though not all of them. The sample yields more than 25,000 clones, more than 85% seen once. This receptor was taken from a man aged 50-59 years with HIV. This chain joins TRBV6-5 and TRBJ1-6, with TRBD1 as a possible D gene (5 bases). The sequences come from unsorted PBMCs, collected roughly 5 years before starting antiretroviral therapy. DNA for the CDR3: TGTGCCAGCAGTTACTCGGGGCAGAATCGGTCACCCCTCCACTTT. Encoded protein: CASSYSGQNRSPLHF.